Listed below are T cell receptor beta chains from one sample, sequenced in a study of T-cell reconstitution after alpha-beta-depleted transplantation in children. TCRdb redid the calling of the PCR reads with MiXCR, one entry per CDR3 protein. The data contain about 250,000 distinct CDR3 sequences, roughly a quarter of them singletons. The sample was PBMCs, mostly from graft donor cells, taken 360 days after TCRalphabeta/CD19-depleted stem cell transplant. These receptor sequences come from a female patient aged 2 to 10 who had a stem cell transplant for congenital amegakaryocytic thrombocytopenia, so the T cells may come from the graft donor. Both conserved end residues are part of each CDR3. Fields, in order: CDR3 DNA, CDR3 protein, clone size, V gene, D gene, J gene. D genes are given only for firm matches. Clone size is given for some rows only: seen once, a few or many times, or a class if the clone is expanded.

CDR3nt: TGTGCCAGCAGCCTAGGAGGGTTCAATCAGCCCCAGCATTTT; CDR3aa: CASSLGGFNQPQHF; abundance: few; v_gene: TRBV7-2; d_gene: NA; j_gene: TRBJ1-5
CDR3nt: TGCGCCAGCAGCCAAGATCAGGGATGGGGATATGGCTACACCTTC; CDR3aa: CASSQDQGWGYGYTF; abundance: many; v_gene: TRBV4-1; d_gene: NA; j_gene: TRBJ1-2
CDR3nt: TGTGCCAGCACATGGAGGGGGGTTTTTGGCTACACCTTC; CDR3aa: CASTWRGVFGYTF; abundance: few; v_gene: TRBV28; d_gene: NA; j_gene: TRBJ1-2
CDR3nt: TGTGCCAACAGCGCCGCTGGGTCTGGGGTGAACACTGAAGCTTTCTTT; CDR3aa: CANSAAGSGVNTEAFF; abundance: NA; v_gene: TRBV3-1; d_gene: NA; j_gene: TRBJ1-1
CDR3nt: TGTGCCAGCAGCCGCTTTGGTTGGGAGCAGTTCTTC; CDR3aa: CASSRFGWEQFF; abundance: NA; v_gene: TRBV12-3/TRBV12-4; d_gene: NA; j_gene: TRBJ2-1
CDR3nt: TGTGCCAGCAGCTTGGAGCGGGGGGGCCTGATGGCAGATACGCAGTATTTT; CDR3aa: CASSLERGGLMADTQYF; abundance: NA; v_gene: TRBV5-6; d_gene: TRBD2; j_gene: TRBJ2-3
CDR3nt: TGTGCCAGCAGTCCCTCCCATCAGTCTTACTATGGCTACACCTTC; CDR3aa: CASSPSHQSYYGYTF; abundance: few; v_gene: TRBV27; d_gene: NA; j_gene: TRBJ1-2
CDR3nt: TGTGCCAGCAGTTCCCGCCGGGAAGCGGGAGCGTACAATGAGCAGTTCTTC; CDR3aa: CASSSRREAGAYNEQFF; abundance: few; v_gene: TRBV28; d_gene: TRBD2; j_gene: TRBJ2-1
CDR3nt: TGTGCCAGCAGCTTAGCTTGGCAGAATAGGCGGGAGACCCAGTACTTC; CDR3aa: CASSLAWQNRRETQYF; abundance: many; v_gene: TRBV7-8; d_gene: NA; j_gene: TRBJ2-5
CDR3nt: TGCAGTGCTTTCGATTCCACGGGACAGGGTTTCAATGAGCAGTTCTTC; CDR3aa: CSAFDSTGQGFNEQFF; abundance: NA; v_gene: TRBV20-1; d_gene: TRBD1; j_gene: TRBJ2-1
CDR3nt: TGTGCCAGCAGTCCCCTAGCGGGAGTCGGTGAGCAGTTCTTC; CDR3aa: CASSPLAGVGEQFF; abundance: few; v_gene: TRBV6-4; d_gene: TRBD2; j_gene: TRBJ2-1
CDR3nt: TGCGCCAGCAGCCAAGATTGGCGTGTCAATCAGCCCCAGCATTTT; CDR3aa: CASSQDWRVNQPQHF; abundance: few; v_gene: TRBV4-1; d_gene: NA; j_gene: TRBJ1-5
CDR3nt: TGTGCCAGCAGTTTAAAGGGTGTGGTTGCTTTCTTT; CDR3aa: CASSLKGVVAFF; abundance: few; v_gene: TRBV12-3/TRBV12-4; d_gene: NA; j_gene: TRBJ1-1
CDR3nt: TGTGCCAGCAGGGAACAGGGGGCCGTGAACACTGAAGCTTTCTTT; CDR3aa: CASREQGAVNTEAFF; abundance: NA; v_gene: TRBV11-2; d_gene: TRBD1; j_gene: TRBJ1-1
CDR3nt: TGTGCCATCAGTCCCGGACTAGCGGGCTCTGGGGAGCAGTACTTC; CDR3aa: CAISPGLAGSGEQYF; abundance: NA; v_gene: TRBV10-3; d_gene: TRBD2; j_gene: TRBJ2-7
CDR3nt: TGCAGCGTTGGACAGGCACAAGAGACCCAGTACTTC; CDR3aa: CSVGQAQETQYF; abundance: NA; v_gene: TRBV29-1; d_gene: NA; j_gene: TRBJ2-5
CDR3nt: TGCGCCAGCAGTCGGGGACCGCCAGTAGAAAAACTGTTTTTT; CDR3aa: CASSRGPPVEKLFF; abundance: few; v_gene: TRBV4-1; d_gene: NA; j_gene: TRBJ1-4
CDR3nt: TGTGCCAGCCGGCGCGGGGGGCCCCCCTCCGGGGAGCTGTTTTTT; CDR3aa: CASRRGGPPSGELFF; abundance: few; v_gene: TRBV12-3/TRBV12-4; d_gene: TRBD2; j_gene: TRBJ2-2
CDR3nt: TGTGCCAGCAGCCAAGGGGGACTAGCGGGGGCCCTTCGCGAGCAGTACTTC; CDR3aa: CASSQGGLAGALREQYF; abundance: NA; v_gene: TRBV3-1; d_gene: TRBD2; j_gene: TRBJ2-7
CDR3nt: TGTGCCAGCAGAACTACGACGGGCATAGCCTACGAGCAGTACTTC; CDR3aa: CASRTTTGIAYEQYF; abundance: NA; v_gene: TRBV27; d_gene: NA; j_gene: TRBJ2-7
CDR3nt: TGTGCCAGCAGCTCAATCCGGACAGTGATACAAGAGACCCAGTACTTC; CDR3aa: CASSSIRTVIQETQYF; abundance: NA; v_gene: TRBV7-2; d_gene: NA; j_gene: TRBJ2-5
CDR3nt: TGCAGTGCTTTAATCGGAGCCTTTCACAATGAGCAGTTCTTC; CDR3aa: CSALIGAFHNEQFF; abundance: NA; v_gene: TRBV20-1; d_gene: NA; j_gene: TRBJ2-1
CDR3nt: TGTGCCAGCAGCGGGCCGGGACAGGACCTCGTGGAGCTGTTTTTT; CDR3aa: CASSGPGQDLVELFF; abundance: NA; v_gene: TRBV9; d_gene: TRBD1; j_gene: TRBJ2-2
CDR3nt: TGTGCCAGCAGCCAAGATCCAAGCGGATCTACGCAGTATTTT; CDR3aa: CASSQDPSGSTQYF; abundance: few; v_gene: TRBV3-1; d_gene: NA; j_gene: TRBJ2-3
CDR3nt: TGCGCCAGCAGCCAACTCCGACTAGCGGGGGAAGAGACCCAGTACTTC; CDR3aa: CASSQLRLAGEETQYF; abundance: NA; v_gene: TRBV5-1; d_gene: TRBD2; j_gene: TRBJ2-5
CDR3nt: TGCAGCGTTGTCGGCGGAGTTAATGAAAAACTGTTTTTT; CDR3aa: CSVVGGVNEKLFF; abundance: NA; v_gene: TRBV29-1; d_gene: NA; j_gene: TRBJ1-4
CDR3nt: TGTGCCACCAGTGATTTTCAGGGATACAATGAGCAGTTCTTC; CDR3aa: CATSDFQGYNEQFF; abundance: many; v_gene: TRBV24-1; d_gene: NA; j_gene: TRBJ2-1